This T cell receptor (beta chain) was profiled in a study of post-analysis software for immune sequencing data. General study results and limits: By F measure, strong co-clustering occurred among samples prepared in the same batch. When patients were compared with controls, about five TRBV segments were more frequent, TRBV5-6, TRBV5-1 and TRBV20-1 among them.

Built from TCR beta cDNA, the libraries had unique molecular identifiers in them. TCRdb itself ran the PCR reads through MiXCR, one entry per CDR3 protein. The sample has about 540,000 distinct CDR3 sequences, under 40% seen once; the top ten hold 4.5% to 7.5%. In the case of this clonotype: Its antigen is not identified.

In germline, CDR1 is SNHLY, CDR2 FYNNEI. The V segment lost 4 bases and the J segment 5 bases; nucleotides outside the gene matches: 5. The CDR3 spans 15 residues. The chain is built from TRBV2 and TRBJ1-4; 9 nucleotides agree with TRBD1. Sample: blood. This clonotype was sampled from a girl under 18 with multiple sclerosis. The CDR3 sequence is CASSGPGTGNEKLFF. CDR3 DNA: TGTGCCAGCAGTGGACCCGGGACAGGGAATGAAAAACTGTTTTTT. The whole variable domain, remainder taken from reference TRBV2 and TRBJ1-4, is EPEVTQTPSHQVTQMGQEVILRCVPISNHLYFYWYRQILGQKVEFLVSFYNNEISEKSEIFDDQFSVERPDGSNFTLKIRSTKLEDSAMYFCASSGPGTGNEKLFFGSGTQLSVL.